A single sample gave rise to the 27 T cell receptor beta chains below, sequenced in a study of T cell responses to AZD1222 COVID-19 vaccine. Sequenced by immunoSEQ multiplex PCR; TCRdb stores in-frame clones only, minus some. This sample has some 110,000 clones, with 80% to 90% found just once. Sequencing used peripheral blood, obtained on day 0 of MenACWY control vaccination. All receptors come from an adult in good health.

V is TRBV6-6 and J is TRBJ1-3; 8 bases agree with TRBD1. This CDR3 region has 15 residues. With V trimmed by 7 bases and J by 0 bases, 5 bases remained unmatched. The germline V gene has CDR1 MNHNY and CDR2 SVGAGI (reference sequence). The CDR3 here is CASNTGGSSGNTIYF. The DNA of the CDR3 is TGTGCCAGCAATACAGGGGGAAGCTCTGGAAACACCATATATTTT.

The rearrangement joins TRBV14 to TRBJ2-1; D call uncertain. V was trimmed by 3 bases and J by 13 bases, leaving 22 bases between them. Per germline, CDR1 SGHDN and CDR2 FVKESK. The CDR3 is made up of 15 amino acids. The CDR3 sequence: CASSQRSNTASRQFF. The CDR3 bases are TGTGCCAGCAGCCAGAGATCTAACACAGCCTCAAGACAGTTCTTC.

About this clone: The same CDR3 arises from other DNA sequences in this sample as well. This chain joins TRBV5-6 and TRBJ1-3; unclear D gene. The V gene lost 4 bases and the J gene lost 0 bases, with 11 bases spanning the gap. The CDR3 has 15 residues. The germline CDR1 and CDR2 sequences are SGHDT and YYEEEE. CDR3 loop: CASSLGPSSGNTIYF. CDR3 sequence (DNA): TGTGCCAGCAGCCTAGGACCGTCCTCTGGAAACACCATATATTTT.

V is TRBV27 and J is TRBJ1-1, with 7 bases aligning to TRBD1. The germline CDR1 and CDR2 sequences are MNHEY and SMNVEV (reference sequence). The ends lost 6 bases at V and 2 bases at J; junction bases unmatched: 6. This CDR3 is 14 amino acids long. The CDR3 nucleotides are TGTGCCAGCAGCTTCAGGGGGTCAAACACTGAAGCTTTCTTT. Protein sequence: CASSFRGSNTEAFF.

The chain couples TRBV10-2 to TRBJ1-1; possibly TRBD1 for D (5 bases). Deletions cut 2 bases from V and 3 bases from J, with 10 bases between. The CDR3 is made up of 14 amino acids. CDR1 and CDR2 from the germline V gene are WSHSY and SAAADI. CDR3 coding DNA: TGCGCCAGCAGTGAGCAGGGACGTTACACTGAAGCTTTCTTT. Translation gives CASSEQGRYTEAFF.

Concerning this clone: Germline is not matched at one junction end, which may reflect a read error. This sequence joins TRBV27 and TRBJ2-1; D possibly corresponds to TRBD1 (5 bases). Germline V gene lookup returns CDR1 MNHEY and CDR2 SMNVEV (reference sequence). This CDR3 region has 14 residues. The CDR3 DNA reads as TGTGCCAGCAGGTTTCAGGGCTCCCACAATGAGCAGTTCTTC. Its translation: CASRFQGSHNEQFF.

V and J are TRBV4-2 and TRBJ1-1, with TRBD1 as a possible D gene (6 bases). V lost 4 bases and J 3 bases, leaving 15 bases between the germline ends. This CDR3 spans 15 amino acids. Per germline, CDR1 LGHNA and CDR2 YNFKEQ. This CDR3 is CASSPYRDGHTEAFF. The CDR3 coding sequence is TGTGCCAGCAGCCCGTACAGGGATGGGCACACTGAAGCTTTCTTT.

V gene TRBV9 combines with J gene TRBJ2-3; D may be TRBD1 or TRBD2 (7 bases each). V lost 3 bases to trimming and J lost 5 bases, with 22 bases between them. The CDR3 length is 17 residues. Per germline, CDR1 SGDLS and CDR2 YYNGEE. DNA for the CDR3: TGTGCCAGCAGCGCCCGACAGGGAGGGGGGGTCAGAGATACGCAGTATTTT. Protein sequence: CASSARQGGGVRDTQYF.

This clone occurred a few times. CDR3 nucleotide sequence: TGCGCCAGCACTCGACCGCAGGGCAGGGGTCGAAGTGGAGCATACGAGCAGTACTTC. Amino acid sequence: CASTRPQGRGRSGAYEQYF. The chain has TRBV10-1 and TRBJ2-7; TRBD1 might be the D (6 bases). Germline values: CDR1 WNHNN, CDR2 SYGVQD (reference sequence). This CDR3 has 19 residues. The V gene lost 7 bases and the J gene lost 4 bases, with 32 bases spanning the gap.

The chain links TRBV4-3 to TRBJ2-2; D might be TRBD1 (6 bases). The CDR3 contains 17 residues. CDR1 is LGHNA, CDR2 YSLEER, per germline. Deletions cut 2 bases from V and 5 bases from J, with 18 bases between. The CDR3 protein is CASSQRPLNRETGELFF. The DNA of the CDR3 is TGCGCCAGCAGCCAACGCCCCCTGAACAGGGAAACCGGGGAGCTGTTTTTT.

This rearrangement joins TRBV28 to TRBJ2-1, with 9 bases fitting TRBD1. CDR1 is MDHEN and CDR2 is SYDVKM in the germline V gene. Trimming took 5 bases from V and 0 from J; bases not matched to a gene: 5. There are 16 residues in the CDR3. This CDR3 is CASSTQGASSYNEQFF. The CDR3, as DNA: TGTGCCAGCAGTACACAGGGGGCGAGCTCCTACAATGAGCAGTTCTTC.

This chain links TRBV6-1 with TRBJ1-1; D unclear. The CDR3 extends over 16 amino acids. Germline values: CDR1 MNHNS, CDR2 SASEGT. The V and J ends lost 4 bases and 1 base respectively, with 16 bases between them. DNA for the CDR3: TGTGCCAGCAGTGTTAAGGACGTGTCTCGGAACACTGAAGCTTTCTTT. Translating gives CASSVKDVSRNTEAFF.

This clone has only a few counts. The chain employs TRBV28 and TRBJ1-2, with D unresolved. Germline lookup yields CDR1 MDHEN and CDR2 SYDVKM. The V end lost 5 bases, the J end lost 8 bases, and 12 bases lay between the germline ends. This CDR3 region has 12 residues. Written as DNA, the CDR3 is TGTGCCAGCAGTCTAGGCAGCGTAGGCTACACCTTC. Its protein product is CASSLGSVGYTF.

This chain links TRBV30 with TRBJ2-1; 14 bases match TRBD2. Germline-derived CDR1 and CDR2 are GTSNPN and SVGIG (reference sequence). V trimming: 3 bases; J trimming: 6 bases; junction bases outside the gene matches: 1. The CDR3 is 14 amino acids. The CDR3 loop reads CAWSGTSGGNEQFF. Here the CDR3 DNA reads TGTGCCTGGAGCGGGACTAGCGGGGGCAATGAGCAGTTCTTC.

The CDR3 region is CASSLFTTNEKLFF. For the CDR3, the DNA is TGTGCCAGCAGTTTATTTACAACTAATGAAAAACTGTTTTTT. V and J are TRBV27 and TRBJ1-4; no reliable D call. The CDR3 runs 14 residues. Germline CDR1 is MNHEY and CDR2 is SMNVEV (reference sequence). V was trimmed by 1 base and J by 0 bases, leaving 3 bases between them.

The chain links TRBV5-1 to TRBJ2-7, with 11 bases that match TRBD1. The CDR3 has 15 amino acids. Per germline, CDR1 SGHRS and CDR2 YFSETQ. After removal of 4 bases from V and 1 base from J, the junction contained 4 bases not matched to a gene. In nucleotides, the CDR3 is TGCGCCAGCAGCAAGGACAGGGGGCCGTCCTACGAGCAGTACTTC. Protein product: CASSKDRGPSYEQYF.

The chain joins TRBV28 to TRBJ1-1, with D possibly matching TRBD1 (6 bases). The V end was cut by 5 bases, the J end by 1 base, with 14 bases between. Germline CDR1 is MDHEN and CDR2 is SYDVKM. This CDR3 contains 15 residues. The CDR3 reads CASSILGGPNTEAFF. The CDR3 DNA follows: TGTGCCAGCAGTATCCTAGGGGGGCCGAACACTGAAGCTTTCTTT.

The rearrangement uses TRBV5-4 and TRBJ2-1, with TRBD2 as a possible D gene (6 bases). Germline loops: CDR1 SGHNT, CDR2 YYREEE (reference sequence). There are 16 residues in the CDR3. Trimming pared 1 base from V and 0 bases from J, leaving 11 bases between. CDR3 sequence: CASSLYFGGSYNEQFF. The CDR3 DNA sequence: TGTGCCAGCAGCTTGTATTTCGGGGGCTCCTACAATGAGCAGTTCTTC.

The chain uses TRBV18 and TRBJ2-3; D ambiguous. Per germline, CDR1 KGHSH and CDR2 LQKENI. There are 15 residues in the CDR3. Trimming cost V 3 bases and J 3 bases, with 13 bases left between them. The CDR3 DNA reads TGTGCCAGCTCACCTCAGGTAGGGCGGACAGATACGCAGTATTTT. This codes for CASSPQVGRTDTQYF.

The chain links TRBV7-3 to TRBJ1-2, with D perhaps matching TRBD1 (6 bases). The CDR3 totals 15 residues. Germline values: CDR1 SGHTA, CDR2 FQGTGA. The V and J ends lost 5 bases and 3 bases respectively, with 16 bases between them. The CDR3 nucleotides are TGTGCCAGCAGCCCTGGGGGCGCGGGGGACTATGGCTACACCTTC. Encoded protein: CASSPGGAGDYGYTF.

This sequence joins TRBV29-1 and TRBJ2-5, with D possibly being TRBD2 (6 bases). V was cut by 6 bases and J by 2 bases, with 16 bases left in between. Per the germline V gene, CDR1 is SQVTM and CDR2 is ANQGSEA. The CDR3 is made up of 14 amino acids. The CDR3 reads CSVSGLGGQETQYF. The CDR3, as DNA: TGCAGCGTGTCGGGACTCGGCGGGCAAGAGACCCAGTACTTC.

The chain is built from TRBV23-1 and TRBJ2-2; a possible D gene is TRBD2 (6 bases). TRBV23-1 qualifies as an ORF whose function is uncertain. CDR3 size: 13 residues. The CDR3 is CRRGRSNTGELFF. For the CDR3, the DNA is TGCCGCCGGGGGAGATCGAACACCGGGGAGCTGTTTTTT.

V and J are TRBV24-1 and TRBJ2-4; no clear D gene. V dropped 3 bases and J dropped 3 bases, with 14 bases sitting between them. CDR3 length: 16 amino acids. The germline CDR1 and CDR2 sequences are KGHDR and SFDVKD. The CDR3 protein is CATSDNDAGDKNIQYF. CDR3 DNA: TGTGCCACCAGTGATAATGACGCTGGGGACAAAAACATTCAGTACTTC.

This sequence joins TRBV2 and TRBJ1-5; 8 bases are shared with TRBD1. The CDR3 runs 13 residues. Per the germline V gene, CDR1 is SNHLY and CDR2 is FYNNEI. V gave up 8 bases and J gave up 6 bases; unmatched junction bases: 6. Here the CDR3 reads CASDRGMGQPQHF. The CDR3, as DNA: TGTGCCAGCGACAGGGGTATGGGTCAGCCCCAGCATTTT.

CDR3 coding DNA: TGTGCCAGTAGTATAGCTCCGGGGGCGCTTGGCTACACCTTC. Translation gives CASSIAPGALGYTF. The chain has TRBV19 and TRBJ1-2; TRBD1 is a possible D gene (6 bases). Trimming left V 1 base short and J 7 bases short, with 13 bases between. Germline assignment: CDR1 LNHDA and CDR2 SQIVND (reference sequence). The CDR3 is 14 residues long.

This clone was recorded only once. This rearrangement joins TRBV6-6 to TRBJ1-2, with a tentative D call TRBD1 (6 bases). Trimming removed 7 bases from V and 4 bases from J, with 16 bases in between. CDR3 length: 14 amino acids. The germline CDR1 and CDR2 sequences are MNHNY and SVGAGI (reference sequence). The CDR3 reads CASTYSGTSYGYTF. CDR3 sequence (DNA): TGTGCCAGCACCTACTCCGGGACATCCTATGGCTACACCTTC.

The chain is built from TRBV18 and TRBJ2-5, with 7 bases that match TRBD2. CDR1 and CDR2 from the germline V gene are KGHSH and LQKENI. The CDR3 runs to 16 residues. Trimming took 0 bases from V and 2 from J; bases not matched to a gene: 6. CDR3 nucleotides: TGTGCCAGCTCACCACCAACTAGCGCCCGACAAGAGACCCAGTACTTC. Protein: CASSPPTSARQETQYF.